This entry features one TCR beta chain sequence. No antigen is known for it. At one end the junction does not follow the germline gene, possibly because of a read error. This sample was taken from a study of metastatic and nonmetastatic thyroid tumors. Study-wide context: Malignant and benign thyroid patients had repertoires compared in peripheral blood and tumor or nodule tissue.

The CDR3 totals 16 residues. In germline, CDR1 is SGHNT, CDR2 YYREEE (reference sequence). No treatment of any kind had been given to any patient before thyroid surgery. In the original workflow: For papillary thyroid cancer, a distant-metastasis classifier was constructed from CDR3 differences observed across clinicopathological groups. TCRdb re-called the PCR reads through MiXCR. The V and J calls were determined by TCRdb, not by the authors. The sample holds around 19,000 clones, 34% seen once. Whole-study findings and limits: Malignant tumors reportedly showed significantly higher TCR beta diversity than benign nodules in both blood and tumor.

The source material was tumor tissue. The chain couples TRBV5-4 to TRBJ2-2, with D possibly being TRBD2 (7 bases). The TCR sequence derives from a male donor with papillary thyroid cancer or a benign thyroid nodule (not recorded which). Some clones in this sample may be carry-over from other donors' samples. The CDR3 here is CASSLRGGANTGELLF. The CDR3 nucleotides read TGTGCCAGCAGCTTGAGGGGGGGAGCGAACACCGGGGAGCTGCTTTTT. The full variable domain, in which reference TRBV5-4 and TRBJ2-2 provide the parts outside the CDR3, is ETGVTQSPTHLIKTRGQQVTLRCSSQSGHNTVSWYQQALGQGPQFIFQYYREEENGRGNFPPRFSGLQFPNYSSELNVNALELDDSALYLCASSLRGGANTGELLFGEGSRLTVL.